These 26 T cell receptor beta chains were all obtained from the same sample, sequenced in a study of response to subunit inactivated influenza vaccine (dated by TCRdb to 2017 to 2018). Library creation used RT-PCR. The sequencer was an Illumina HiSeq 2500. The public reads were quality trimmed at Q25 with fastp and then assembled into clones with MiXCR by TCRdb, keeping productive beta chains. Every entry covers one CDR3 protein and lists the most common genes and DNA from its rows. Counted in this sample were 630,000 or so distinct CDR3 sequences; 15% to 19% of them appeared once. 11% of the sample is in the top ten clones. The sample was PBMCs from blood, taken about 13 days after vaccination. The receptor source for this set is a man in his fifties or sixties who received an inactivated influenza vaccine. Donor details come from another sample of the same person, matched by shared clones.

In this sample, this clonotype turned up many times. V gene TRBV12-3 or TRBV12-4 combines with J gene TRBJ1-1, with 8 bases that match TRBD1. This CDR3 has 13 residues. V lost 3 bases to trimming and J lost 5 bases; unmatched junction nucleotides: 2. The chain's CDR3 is CASSFRGLTEAFF. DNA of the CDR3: TGTGCCAGCAGTTTCAGGGGGCTTACTGAAGCTTTCTTT.

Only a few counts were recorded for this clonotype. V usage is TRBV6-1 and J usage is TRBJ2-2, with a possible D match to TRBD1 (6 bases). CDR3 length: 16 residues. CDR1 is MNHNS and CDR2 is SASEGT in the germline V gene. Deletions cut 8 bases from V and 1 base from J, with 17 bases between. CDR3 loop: CASRSNGQRNTGELFF. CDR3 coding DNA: TGTGCCAGCCGAAGCAATGGACAGAGGAACACCGGGGAGCTGTTTTTT.

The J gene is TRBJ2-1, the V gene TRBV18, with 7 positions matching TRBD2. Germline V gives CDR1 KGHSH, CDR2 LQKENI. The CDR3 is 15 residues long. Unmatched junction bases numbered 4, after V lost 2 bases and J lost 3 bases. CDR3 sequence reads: CASSPLGGDYNEQFF. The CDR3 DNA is TGTGCCAGCTCACCATTGGGGGGGGACTACAATGAGCAGTTCTTC.

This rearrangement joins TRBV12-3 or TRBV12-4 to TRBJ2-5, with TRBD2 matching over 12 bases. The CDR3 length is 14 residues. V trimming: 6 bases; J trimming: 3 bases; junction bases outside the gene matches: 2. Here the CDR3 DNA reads TGTGCCAGCAGGACTAGCGGGAGAAAAGAGACCCAGTACTTC. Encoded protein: CASRTSGRKETQYF.

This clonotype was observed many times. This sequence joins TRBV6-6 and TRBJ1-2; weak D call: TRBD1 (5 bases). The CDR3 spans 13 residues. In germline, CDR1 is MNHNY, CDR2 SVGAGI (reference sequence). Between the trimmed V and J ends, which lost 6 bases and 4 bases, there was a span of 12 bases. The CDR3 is CASRGEGAYGYTF. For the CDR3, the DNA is TGTGCCAGCAGGGGGGAGGGTGCCTATGGCTACACCTTC.

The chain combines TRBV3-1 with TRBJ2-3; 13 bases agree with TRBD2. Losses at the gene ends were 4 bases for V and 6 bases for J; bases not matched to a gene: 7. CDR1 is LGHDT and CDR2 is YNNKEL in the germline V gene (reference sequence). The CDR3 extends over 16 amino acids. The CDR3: CASSPWTSGRMDTQYF. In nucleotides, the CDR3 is TGTGCCAGCAGCCCTTGGACTAGCGGGAGAATGGATACGCAGTATTTT.

CDR3 loop: CASSTTGYGYTF. CDR3 coding DNA: TGTGCCAGCAGTACGACAGGCTATGGCTACACCTTC. This chain joins TRBV6-2 or TRBV6-3 and TRBJ1-2; D possibly corresponds to TRBD1 (6 bases). Germline CDR1 reads MNHEY; CDR2 reads SVGEGT. CDR3 size: 12 residues. Trimming shortened V by 5 bases and J by 4 bases, and 8 bases separated the two germline ends.

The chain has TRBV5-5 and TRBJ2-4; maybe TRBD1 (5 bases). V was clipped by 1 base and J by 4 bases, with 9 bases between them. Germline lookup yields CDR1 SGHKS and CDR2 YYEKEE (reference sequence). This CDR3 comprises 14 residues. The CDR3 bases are TGTGCCAGCAGCTTGCCGAGACAGAAAAACATTCAGTACTTC. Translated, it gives CASSLPRQKNIQYF.

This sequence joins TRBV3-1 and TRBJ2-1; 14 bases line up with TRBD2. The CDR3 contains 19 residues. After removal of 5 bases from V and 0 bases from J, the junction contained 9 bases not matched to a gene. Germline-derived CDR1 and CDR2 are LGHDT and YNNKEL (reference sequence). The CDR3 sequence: CASSFSGTSGSSSYNEQFF. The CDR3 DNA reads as TGTGCCAGCAGCTTCTCCGGGACTAGCGGGAGTAGCTCCTACAATGAGCAGTTCTTC.

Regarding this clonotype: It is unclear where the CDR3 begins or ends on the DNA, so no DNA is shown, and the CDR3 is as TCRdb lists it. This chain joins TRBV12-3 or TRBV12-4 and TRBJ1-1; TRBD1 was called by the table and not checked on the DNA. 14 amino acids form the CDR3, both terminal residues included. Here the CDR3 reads CASSFGPGGLEAFF.

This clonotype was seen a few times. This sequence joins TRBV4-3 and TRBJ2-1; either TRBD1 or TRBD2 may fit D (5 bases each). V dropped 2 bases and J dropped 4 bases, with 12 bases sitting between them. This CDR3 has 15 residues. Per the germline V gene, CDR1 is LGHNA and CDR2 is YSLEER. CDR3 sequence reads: CASSQPGTEYNEQFF. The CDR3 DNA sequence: TGCGCCAGCAGCCAACCCGGGACGGAATACAATGAGCAGTTCTTC.

The CDR3 loop reads CASQDIGVPYNEQFF. In nucleotides, the CDR3 is TGTGCCAGCCAGGATATCGGGGTCCCCTACAATGAGCAGTTCTTC. The chain joins TRBV28 to TRBJ2-1; a weak D match, TRBD2 (5 bases). V gave up 8 bases and J gave up 2 bases, with 16 bases separating them. Germline values: CDR1 MDHEN, CDR2 SYDVKM. CDR3 size: 15 residues. Filled out from reference TRBV28 and TRBJ2-1, the complete variable domain reads DVKVTQSSRYLVKRTGEKVFLECVQDMDHENMFWYRQDPGLGLRLIYFSYDVKMKEKGDIPEGYSVSREKKERFSLILESASTNQTSMYLCASQDIGVPYNEQFFGPGTRLTVL.

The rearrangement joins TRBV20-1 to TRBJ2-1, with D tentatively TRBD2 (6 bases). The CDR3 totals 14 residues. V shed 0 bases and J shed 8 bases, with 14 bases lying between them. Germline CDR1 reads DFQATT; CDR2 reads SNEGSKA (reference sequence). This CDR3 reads CSARDLIGSHEQFF. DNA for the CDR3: TGCAGTGCTAGAGATCTTATCGGGAGCCATGAGCAGTTCTTC.

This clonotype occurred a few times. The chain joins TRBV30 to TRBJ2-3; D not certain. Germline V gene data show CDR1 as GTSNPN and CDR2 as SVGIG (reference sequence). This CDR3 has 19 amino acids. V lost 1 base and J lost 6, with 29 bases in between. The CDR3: CAWSGRLVAPEDALDTQYF. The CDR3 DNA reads TGTGCCTGGAGTGGTAGACTTGTAGCCCCGGAAGATGCGCTGGATACGCAGTATTTT.

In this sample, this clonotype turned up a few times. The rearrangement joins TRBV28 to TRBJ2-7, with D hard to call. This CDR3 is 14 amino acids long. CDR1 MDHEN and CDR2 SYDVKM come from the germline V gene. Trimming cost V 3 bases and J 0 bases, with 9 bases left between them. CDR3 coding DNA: TGTGCCAGCAGTTTCTTACAGAGCTCCTACGAGCAGTACTTC. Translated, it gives CASSFLQSSYEQYF.

CDR3 sequence (DNA): TGTGCCAGCAGTTTAGCGACTCTAGCGGGAGGATACGAGCAGTACTTC. The encoded protein is CASSLATLAGGYEQYF. This rearrangement joins TRBV12-3 or TRBV12-4 to TRBJ2-7, with TRBD2 matching 11 bases. The CDR3 has 16 amino acids. Trimming at V came to 0 bases and at J to 4 bases, leaving 5 bases not matched to a gene.

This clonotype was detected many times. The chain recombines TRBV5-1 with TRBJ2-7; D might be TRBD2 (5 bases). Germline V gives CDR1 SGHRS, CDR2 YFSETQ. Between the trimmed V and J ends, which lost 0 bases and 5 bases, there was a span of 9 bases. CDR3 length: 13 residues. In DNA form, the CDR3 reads TGCGCCAGCAGCTTGGCCGGGATCAACGAGCAGTACTTC. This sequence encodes CASSLAGINEQYF.

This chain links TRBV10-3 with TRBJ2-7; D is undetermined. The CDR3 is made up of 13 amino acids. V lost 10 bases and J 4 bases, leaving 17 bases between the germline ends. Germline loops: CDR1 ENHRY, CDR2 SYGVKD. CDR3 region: CATGGLQNYEQYF. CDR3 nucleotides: TGTGCCACCGGCGGTCTCCAGAATTACGAGCAGTACTTC.

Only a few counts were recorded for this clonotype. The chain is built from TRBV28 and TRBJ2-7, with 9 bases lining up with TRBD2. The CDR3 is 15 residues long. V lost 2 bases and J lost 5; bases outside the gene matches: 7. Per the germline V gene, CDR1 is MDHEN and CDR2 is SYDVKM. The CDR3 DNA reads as TGTGCCAGCAGTTTAGGTCTAGCGGGAATCCACGAGCAGTACTTC. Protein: CASSLGLAGIHEQYF.

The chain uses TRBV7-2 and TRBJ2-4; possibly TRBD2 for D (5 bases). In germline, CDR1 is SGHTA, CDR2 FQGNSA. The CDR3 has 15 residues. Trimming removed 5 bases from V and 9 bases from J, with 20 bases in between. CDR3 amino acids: CASSRGQPENSIQYF. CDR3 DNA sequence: TGTGCCAGCAGCCGCGGGCAGCCGGAAAATAGCATTCAGTACTTC. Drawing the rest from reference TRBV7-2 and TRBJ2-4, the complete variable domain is GAGVSQSPSNKVTEKGKDVELRCDPISGHTALYWYRQSLGQGLEFLIYFQGNSAPDKSGLPSDRFSAERTGGSVSTLTIQRTQQEDSAVYLCASSRGQPENSIQYFGAGTRLSVL.

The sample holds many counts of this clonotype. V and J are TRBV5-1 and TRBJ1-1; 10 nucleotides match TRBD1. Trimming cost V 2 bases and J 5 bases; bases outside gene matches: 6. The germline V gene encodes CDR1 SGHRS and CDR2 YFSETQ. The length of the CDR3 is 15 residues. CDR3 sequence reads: CASSLRQGANTEAFF. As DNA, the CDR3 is TGCGCCAGCAGCTTACGACAGGGGGCGAATACTGAAGCTTTCTTT.

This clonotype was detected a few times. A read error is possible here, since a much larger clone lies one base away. The CDR3 protein is CSASLMGAAEQYF. CDR3 nucleotides: TGCAGTGCGTCTCTAATGGGGGCGGCCGAGCAGTACTTC. The chain couples TRBV20-1 to TRBJ2-7; the D gene is possibly TRBD1 (6 bases). The V gene's germline CDR1 is DFQATT and CDR2 SNEGSKA (reference sequence). Trimming cost V 6 bases and J 6 bases, with 18 bases left between them. This CDR3 has 13 residues.

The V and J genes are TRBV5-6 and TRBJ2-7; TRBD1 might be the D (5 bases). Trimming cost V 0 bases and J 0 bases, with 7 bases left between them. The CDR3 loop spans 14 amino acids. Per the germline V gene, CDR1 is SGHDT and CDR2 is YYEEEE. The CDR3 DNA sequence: TGTGCCAGCAGCTTGGCCAGGGTCTCCTACGAGCAGTACTTC. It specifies CASSLARVSYEQYF. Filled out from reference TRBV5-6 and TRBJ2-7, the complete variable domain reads DAGVTQSPTHLIKTRGQQVTLRCSPKSGHDTVSWYQQALGQGPQFIFQYYEEEERQRGNFPDRFSGHQFPNYSSELNVNALLLGDSALYLCASSLARVSYEQYFGPGTRLTVT.

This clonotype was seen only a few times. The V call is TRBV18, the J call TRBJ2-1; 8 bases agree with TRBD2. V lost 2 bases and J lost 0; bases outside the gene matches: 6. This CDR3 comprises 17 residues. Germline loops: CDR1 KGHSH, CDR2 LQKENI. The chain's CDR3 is CASSPDRGGYSYNEQFF. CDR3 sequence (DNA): TGTGCCAGCTCACCAGATCGGGGGGGCTACTCCTACAATGAGCAGTTCTTC.

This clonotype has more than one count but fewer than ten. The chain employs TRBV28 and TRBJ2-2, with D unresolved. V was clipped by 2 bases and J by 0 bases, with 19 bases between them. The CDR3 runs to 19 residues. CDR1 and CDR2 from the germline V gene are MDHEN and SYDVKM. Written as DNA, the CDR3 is TGTGCCAGCAGTTTAGTCGTACCCAAATCCAACTCGAACACCGGGGAGCTGTTTTTT. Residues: CASSLVVPKSNSNTGELFF.

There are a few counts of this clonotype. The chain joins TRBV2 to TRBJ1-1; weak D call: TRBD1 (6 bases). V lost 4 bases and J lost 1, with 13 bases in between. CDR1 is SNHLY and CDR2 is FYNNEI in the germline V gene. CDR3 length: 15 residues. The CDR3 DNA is TGTGCCAGCAGTGTCAGGGGTTTGGGGAACACTGAAGCTTTCTTT. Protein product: CASSVRGLGNTEAFF.